These 16 T cell receptor beta chains came from one sample sequenced in a study of monozygotic twins with inflammatory bowel disease. TCRdb reanalyzed the 5' RACE reads and collapses them to one entry per CDR3 protein, without DNA. The listing contains about 160,000 distinct CDR3 sequences. The sequenced sample consisted of blood. The receptor source for this set is a human donor with ulcerative colitis or Crohn's disease, or a healthy co-twin of an affected twin (not recorded which).

This sequence joins TRBV7-6 and TRBJ2-1; without DNA, the TCRdb call of TRBD1 cannot be checked. Germline CDR1 and CDR2: SGHVS and FNYEAQ. This CDR3 is built from 17 residues. This CDR3 is CASSLVGGVTGDNEQFF.

The chain links TRBV3-1 to TRBJ2-7; TCRdb selects TRBD1, and the lack of DNA leaves this call unchecked. This CDR3 spans 15 amino acids. CDR1 is LGHDT and CDR2 is YNNKEL in the germline V gene (reference sequence). The chain's CDR3 is CASSQQQGERPRQYF.

This rearrangement joins TRBV5-4 to TRBJ1-6; TCRdb designates TRBD1, a call that cannot be tested without DNA. CDR1 and CDR2 (germline): SGHNT, YYREEE (reference sequence). The CDR3 is made up of 15 amino acids. The CDR3 loop reads CASSLADRGSSPLHF.

The rearrangement links TRBV3-1 to TRBJ1-2. The CDR3 is made up of 13 amino acids. Germline CDR1 is LGHDT and CDR2 is YNNKEL (reference sequence). The CDR3 here is CASSPSGGYGYTF. Combining the CDR3 with reference TRBV3-1 and TRBJ1-2 gives the whole variable domain DTAVSQTPKYLVTQMGNDKSIKCEQNLGHDTMYWYKQDSKKFLKIMFSYNNKELIINETVPNRFSPKSPDKAHLNLHINSLELGDSAVYFCASSPSGGYGYTFGSGTRLTVV.

The CDR3 loop reads CSARVGGAWNTEAFF. The chain couples TRBV20-1 to TRBJ1-1; with no DNA, the TCRdb D assignment of TRBD1 cannot be verified. CDR3 length equals 15 residues. CDR1 DFQATT and CDR2 SNEGSKA come from the germline V gene (reference sequence).

V is TRBV9 and J is TRBJ2-1; TCRdb names TRBD2, which stays unverified in the absence of DNA. The CDR3 is 15 residues long. From germline, CDR1 is SGDLS and CDR2 YYNGEE. The CDR3 loop reads CASSVGLAGVYEQFF.

The gene calls are TRBV4-1 and TRBJ2-1; TCRdb designates TRBD2, a call that cannot be tested without DNA. This CDR3 spans 13 amino acids. Germline V gives CDR1 MGHRA, CDR2 YSYEKL. This CDR3 reads CASSRSGNNEQFF.

The chain carries TRBV20-1 and TRBJ1-1; TCRdb proposes TRBD1, but this gene call is untestable without DNA. Germline CDR1 DFQATT, CDR2 SNEGSKA (reference sequence). The CDR3 runs 13 residues. CDR3: CSARGGGGFEAFF.

The V call is TRBV27, the J call TRBJ2-1; TCRdb indicates TRBD2, and absent DNA this call remains unverified. Germline assignment: CDR1 MNHEY and CDR2 SMNVEV (reference sequence). CDR3 length: 17 residues. CDR3 residues: CASSLQTSGVSYNEQFF.

The rearrangement links TRBV24-1 to TRBJ2-3; lacking DNA, the TRBD2 call made by TCRdb goes unchecked. Per germline, CDR1 KGHDR and CDR2 SFDVKD. This CDR3 spans 14 amino acids. Here the CDR3 reads CATSSGREPDTQYF.

The chain uses TRBV12-3 or TRBV12-4 and TRBJ1-4; the D call of TRBD1 rests on TCRdb alone, since no DNA is present to check it. This CDR3 spans 14 amino acids. The CDR3 here is CASRLGQRNEKLFF.

CDR3 sequence: CASSPGTGGGQPQHF. V is TRBV7-2 and J is TRBJ1-5; the TCRdb D gene call, TRBD1, has no DNA to confirm it. This CDR3 is 15 amino acids long. Germline assignment: CDR1 SGHTA and CDR2 FQGNSA.

The chain couples TRBV19 to TRBJ2-5; the D gene TCRdb calls, TRBD2, cannot be checked with no DNA. Germline CDR1 and CDR2: LNHDA and SQIVND (reference sequence). The CDR3 has 16 residues. The CDR3 here is CASSVGLAGSLETQYF.

The chain recombines TRBV25-1 with TRBJ2-2; TCRdb indicates TRBD2, and absent DNA this call remains unverified. Per the germline V gene, CDR1 is MGHDK and CDR2 is SYGVNS. The CDR3 has 14 amino acids. The CDR3 here is CASSEPPRPGELFF.

This rearrangement joins TRBV25-1 to TRBJ1-4; TCRdb's D gene call, TRBD1, goes unchecked for lack of DNA. Germline loops: CDR1 MGHDK, CDR2 SYGVNS. The CDR3 has 17 residues. This CDR3 reads CASSELTGGTTNEKLFF.

The chain joins TRBV20-1 to TRBJ2-3; the D gene TCRdb calls, TRBD2, cannot be checked with no DNA. Germline V gene lookup returns CDR1 DFQATT and CDR2 SNEGSKA (reference sequence). The CDR3 runs to 15 residues. The chain's CDR3 is CSASSGGPGTDTQYF.